These 21 T cell receptor beta chains were sequenced from one sample in a study of CD8 T cells in Susac syndrome. Reverse transcription used 0.5 to 1 ug RNA and random hexamers. A single record per CDR3 protein comes from TCRdb applying MiXCR to the immunoSEQ multiplex PCR reads. Of about 300,000 distinct CDR3 sequences detected, almost 85% appear once; the ten largest clones hold roughly 0.22%. Sequencing input: CD8+ T cells from PBMCs. The source of these receptors is a human donor with multiple sclerosis.

The V and J genes are TRBV19 and TRBJ1-1; D is uncertain. The CDR3 is 12 residues long. Trimming took off 1 base at V and 5 bases at J, with 5 bases between the two ends. Germline CDR1 reads LNHDA; CDR2 reads SQIVND (reference sequence). As DNA, the CDR3 is TGTGCCAGTAGTATAGGGGTGACTGAAGCTTTCTTT. Its protein product is CASSIGVTEAFF.

This chain connects TRBV5-4 to TRBJ1-4; D perhaps matches TRBD1 (5 bases). There are 15 residues in the CDR3. The germline V and J ends were trimmed by 0 bases and 11 bases, with 17 bases remaining between them. Germline V CDR1 and CDR2: SGHNT, YYREEE (reference sequence). The CDR3 loop reads CASSLDAKGKRKLFF. CDR3 coding DNA: TGTGCCAGCAGCTTGGACGCTAAGGGGAAGAGGAAACTGTTTTTT.

V gene TRBV12-3 or TRBV12-4 combines with J gene TRBJ2-7; D tentatively reads TRBD1 or TRBD2 (5 bases each). V was cut by 5 bases and J by 3 bases, with 17 bases left in between. The CDR3 is 15 amino acids. The chain's CDR3 is CASSRPGPRFYEQYF. The CDR3 nucleotides read TGTGCCAGCAGTCGGCCGGGACCGCGGTTCTACGAGCAGTACTTC.

The CDR3 loop reads CASSFTSGDNEQFF. CDR3 DNA sequence: TGTGCCAGCAGCTTCACTAGCGGGGACAATGAGCAGTTCTTC. V gene TRBV5-4 combines with J gene TRBJ2-1; 10 bases are shared with TRBD2. CDR1 and CDR2 (germline): SGHNT, YYREEE (reference sequence). V was clipped by 2 bases and J by 5 bases; unmatched bases: 1. The CDR3 extends over 14 amino acids.

This clonotype turned up a few times. CDR3 residues: CASSYVGADTQYF. The CDR3 nucleotides read TGTGCCAGCAGTTACGTGGGAGCAGATACGCAGTATTTT. The chain joins TRBV6-5 to TRBJ2-3, with D perhaps matching TRBD2 (5 bases). Germline-derived CDR1 and CDR2 are MNHEY and SVGAGI. This CDR3 comprises 13 residues. Trimming shortened V by 2 bases and J by 4 bases, and 7 bases separated the two germline ends.

In its sample, this clonotype was seen a few times. The gene calls are TRBV4-1 and TRBJ2-2; D is uncertain. CDR1 is MGHRA and CDR2 is YSYEKL in the germline V gene. The CDR3 sequence is 12 residues long. Trimming left V 0 bases short and J 7 bases short, with 3 bases between. The CDR3 DNA reads as TGCGCCAGCAGCCAAGATAGCGGGGAGCTGTTTTTT. This gives the protein CASSQDSGELFF.

The V and J genes are TRBV29-1 and TRBJ2-3; 10 nucleotides line up with TRBD2. The CDR3 sequence is 15 residues long. Germline values: CDR1 SQVTM, CDR2 ANQGSEA. V trimming: 6 bases; J trimming: 1 base; junction bases outside the gene matches: 7. CDR3 residues: CSVSETSGGTDTQYF. DNA for the CDR3: TGCAGCGTCTCGGAAACTAGCGGGGGCACAGATACGCAGTATTTT.

V and J are TRBV15 and TRBJ1-5, with 9 bases identical to TRBD1. CDR3 size: 16 residues. V dropped 9 bases and J dropped 0; count of bases not matched to a gene: 9. Germline-derived CDR1 and CDR2 are LNHNV and YYDKDF (reference sequence). The DNA for the CDR3 is TGTGCCACGGAAGACGGGACAGGGTATAGCAATCAGCCCCAGCATTTT. Its protein product is CATEDGTGYSNQPQHF.

The V and J genes are TRBV11-2 and TRBJ2-3; D unresolved. CDR1 is SGHAT, CDR2 FQNNGV, per germline. The V gene lost 4 bases and the J gene lost 0 bases, with 8 bases spanning the gap. The CDR3 runs 14 residues. The CDR3: CASSSSMSTDTQYF. For the CDR3, the DNA is TGTGCCAGCAGCTCGTCGATGAGCACAGATACGCAGTATTTT. The variable domain in full, completed from reference TRBV11-2 and TRBJ2-3, reads EAGVAQSPRYKIIEKRQSVAFWCNPISGHATLYWYQQILGQGPKLLIQFQNNGVVDDSQLPKDRFSAERLKGVDSTLKIQPAKLEDSAVYLCASSSSMSTDTQYFGPGTRLTVL.

The CDR3 loop reads CASSLESEFLHNEQFF. DNA of the CDR3: TGCGCCAGCAGCTTGGAGAGCGAATTCCTTCACAATGAGCAGTTCTTC. V gene TRBV5-1 combines with J gene TRBJ2-1; the D is unclear. Trimming left V 0 bases short and J 5 bases short, with 15 bases between. Germline CDR1 is SGHRS and CDR2 is YFSETQ. The CDR3 runs 16 residues. The full variable domain, its missing parts supplied by reference TRBV5-1 and TRBJ2-1, is KAGVTQTPRYLIKTRGQQVTLSCSPISGHRSVSWYQQTPGQGLQFLFEYFSETQRNKGNFPGRFSGRQFSNSRSEMNVSTLELGDSALYLCASSLESEFLHNEQFFGPGTRLTVL.

This clonotype showed up just a few times. J is TRBJ2-5 and V is TRBV7-8; 13 bases are shared with TRBD2. The V segment lost 4 bases and the J segment 5 bases; nucleotides outside the gene matches: 7. The CDR3 consists of 16 residues. The germline V gene has CDR1 SGHVS and CDR2 FQNEAQ. The CDR3 spells CASSSRTSGSKETQYF. The CDR3 DNA reads as TGTGCCAGCAGCTCCAGGACTAGCGGGAGTAAGGAGACCCAGTACTTC.

V and J are TRBV4-3 and TRBJ2-6; D is unclear. The CDR3 extends over 15 amino acids. Germline loops: CDR1 LGHNA, CDR2 YSLEER. The V end was cut by 0 bases, the J end by 2 bases, with 5 bases between. Written as DNA, the CDR3 is TGCGCCAGCAGCCAAGAGGTCGCTGGGGCCAACGTCCTGACTTTC. Translated: CASSQEVAGANVLTF.

The chain employs TRBV7-9 and TRBJ1-5; the D gene is possibly TRBD1 (6 bases). Germline loops: CDR1 SEHNR, CDR2 FQNEAQ (reference sequence). V dropped 5 bases and J dropped 8 bases, with 16 bases sitting between them. CDR3 length equals 14 residues. The CDR3, as DNA: TGTGCCAGCAGCCCAGACAGGTTCCAGGAGCCCCAGCATTTT. This codes for CASSPDRFQEPQHF.

The chain has TRBV2 and TRBJ1-1, with 8 bases identical to TRBD1. The CDR3 covers 14 residues. Per the germline V gene, CDR1 is SNHLY and CDR2 is FYNNEI. After removal of 4 bases from V and 7 bases from J, the junction contained 8 bases not matched to a gene. CDR3: CASSGREDRVEAFF. The CDR3 bases are TGTGCCAGCAGTGGGAGGGAGGACAGGGTTGAAGCTTTCTTT.

This clonotype showed up just once. The gene calls are TRBV19 and TRBJ1-2; no reliable D call. The CDR3 is 13 amino acids. V gave up 6 bases and J gave up 1 base, with 9 bases separating them. Looked up from germline, CDR1 is LNHDA and CDR2 is SQIVND (reference sequence). DNA of the CDR3: TGTGCCAGTAGCCATTGGATTAACTATGGCTACACCTTC. This encodes CASSHWINYGYTF.

The gene calls are TRBV7-2 and TRBJ2-1, with D perhaps TRBD1 (5 bases). The CDR3 consists of 17 residues. V dropped 1 base and J dropped 4 bases, with 17 bases sitting between them. Germline lookup yields CDR1 SGHTA and CDR2 FQGNSA. The CDR3 region is CASSLVWGLGDYNEQFF. CDR3 coding DNA: TGTGCCAGCAGCTTAGTATGGGGTCTAGGGGATTACAATGAGCAGTTCTTC. Based on the CDR3 plus reference TRBV7-2 and TRBJ2-1, the full variable domain is GAGVSQSPSNKVTEKGKDVELRCDPISGHTALYWYRQSLGQGLEFLIYFQGNSAPDKSGLPSDRFSAERTGGSVSTLTIQRTQQEDSAVYLCASSLVWGLGDYNEQFFGPGTRLTVL.

The V and J genes are TRBV5-5 and TRBJ2-3; perhaps TRBD2 as D (5 bases). V lost 4 bases to trimming and J lost 4 bases, with 13 bases between them. Germline CDR1 and CDR2: SGHKS and YYEKEE (reference sequence). The CDR3 spans 14 residues. The DNA of the CDR3 is TGTGCCAGCAGCCGTCTGGACGGGGCAGATACGCAGTATTTT. It yields the protein CASSRLDGADTQYF.

The genes are TRBV27 and TRBJ2-7; D unresolved. Germline CDR1 reads MNHEY; CDR2 reads SMNVEV (reference sequence). The CDR3 consists of 11 residues. V was pared by 6 bases and J by 4 bases, with 7 bases between. CDR3 amino acids: CASRSVYEQYF. The CDR3 DNA follows: TGTGCCAGCAGGTCCGTGTACGAGCAGTACTTC.

J is TRBJ2-1 and V is TRBV27, with TRBD1 matching over 9 bases. The CDR3 has 14 amino acids. Germline loops: CDR1 MNHEY, CDR2 SMNVEV (reference sequence). The V segment lost 7 bases and the J segment 9 bases; nucleotides outside the gene matches: 10. The CDR3 loop is CASIPGQGFGEQFF. The DNA of the CDR3 is TGTGCCAGCATTCCGGGACAGGGTTTCGGTGAGCAGTTCTTC.

This chain connects TRBV20-1 to TRBJ2-3; D not resolved. CDR1 and CDR2 (germline): DFQATT, SNEGSKA (reference sequence). This CDR3 contains 14 residues. Trimming left V 2 bases short and J 2 bases short, with 11 bases between. CDR3 protein: CSARSLDSTDTQYF. CDR3 nucleotide sequence: TGCAGTGCTAGATCTCTTGACTCCACAGATACGCAGTATTTT.

Note on this clonotype: At one end the junction does not follow the germline gene, possibly because of a read error. J is TRBJ1-1 and V is TRBV7-9; 7 bases align to TRBD1. CDR1 is SEHNR and CDR2 is FQNEAQ in the germline V gene (reference sequence). The CDR3 contains 15 residues. CDR3 sequence reads: CASSLDVRGNAEAFF. In DNA form, the CDR3 reads TGTGCCAGCAGCTTAGACGTCAGGGGGAACGCTGAAGCTTTCTTT.